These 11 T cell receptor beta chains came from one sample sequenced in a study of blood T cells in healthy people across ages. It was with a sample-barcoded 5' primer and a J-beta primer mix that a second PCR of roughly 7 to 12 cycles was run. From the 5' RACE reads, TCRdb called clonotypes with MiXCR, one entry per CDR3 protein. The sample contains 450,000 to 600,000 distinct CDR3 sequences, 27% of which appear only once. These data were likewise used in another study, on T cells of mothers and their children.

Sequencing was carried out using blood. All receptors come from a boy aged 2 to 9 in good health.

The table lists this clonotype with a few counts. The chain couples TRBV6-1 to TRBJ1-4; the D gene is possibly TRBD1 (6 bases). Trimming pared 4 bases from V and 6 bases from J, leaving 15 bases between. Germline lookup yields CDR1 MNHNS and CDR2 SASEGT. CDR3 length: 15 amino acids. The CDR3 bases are TGTGCCAGCAGTGCTGACAGGCATGTGGATGAAAAACTGTTTTTT. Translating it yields CASSADRHVDEKLFF.

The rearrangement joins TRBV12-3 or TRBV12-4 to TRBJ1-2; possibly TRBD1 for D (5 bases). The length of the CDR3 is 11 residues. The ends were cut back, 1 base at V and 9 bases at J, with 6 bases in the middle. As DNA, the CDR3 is TGTGCCAGCAGTTTAGGGGGGAGCTACACCTTC. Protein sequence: CASSLGGSYTF.

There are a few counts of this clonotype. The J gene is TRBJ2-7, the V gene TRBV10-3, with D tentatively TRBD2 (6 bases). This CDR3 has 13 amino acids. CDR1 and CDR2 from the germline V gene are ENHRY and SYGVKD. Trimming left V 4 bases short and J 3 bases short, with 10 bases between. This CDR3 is CAISGTSFYEQYF. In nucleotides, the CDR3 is TGTGCCATCAGTGGCACTAGCTTCTACGAGCAGTACTTC.

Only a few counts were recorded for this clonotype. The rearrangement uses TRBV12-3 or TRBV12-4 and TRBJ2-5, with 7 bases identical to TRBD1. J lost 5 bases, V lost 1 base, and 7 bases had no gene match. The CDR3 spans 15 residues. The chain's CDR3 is CASSLVLGGAETQYF. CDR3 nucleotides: TGTGCCAGCAGTTTAGTTTTAGGGGGCGCGGAGACCCAGTACTTC.

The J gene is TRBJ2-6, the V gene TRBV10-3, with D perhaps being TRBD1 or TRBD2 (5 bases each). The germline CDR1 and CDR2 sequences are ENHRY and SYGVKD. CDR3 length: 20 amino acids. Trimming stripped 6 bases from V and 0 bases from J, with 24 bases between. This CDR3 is CAIRTLKGTENSSGANVLTF. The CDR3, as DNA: TGTGCCATCAGAACGCTAAAAGGGACGGAGAATAGCTCTGGGGCCAACGTCCTGACTTTC.

CDR3 sequence: CASSFKIYGYTF. CDR3 in DNA: TGTGCCAGCAGCTTTAAGATCTATGGCTACACCTTC. The gene calls are TRBV7-2 and TRBJ1-2, with D uncertain. The CDR3 loop spans 12 amino acids. Germline lookup yields CDR1 SGHTA and CDR2 FQGNSA. V was shortened by 3 bases and J by 4 bases, with 6 bases between the two germline ends. The full variable domain, in which reference TRBV7-2 and TRBJ1-2 provide the parts outside the CDR3, is GAGVSQSPSNKVTEKGKDVELRCDPISGHTALYWYRQSLGQGLEFLIYFQGNSAPDKSGLPSDRFSAERTGGSVSTLTIQRTQQEDSAVYLCASSFKIYGYTFGSGTRLTVV.

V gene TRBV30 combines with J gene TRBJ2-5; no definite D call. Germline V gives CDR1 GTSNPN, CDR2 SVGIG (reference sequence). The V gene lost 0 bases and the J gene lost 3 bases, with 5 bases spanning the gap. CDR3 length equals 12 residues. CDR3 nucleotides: TGTGCCTGGAGTGTTTTGGAAGAGACCCAGTACTTC. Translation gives CAWSVLEETQYF.

This CDR3 is CASSLSTWTGLNTEAFF. The CDR3 DNA is TGTGCCAGCAGTTTATCGACCTGGACAGGGCTGAACACTGAAGCTTTCTTT. V gene TRBV27 combines with J gene TRBJ1-1, with 8 bases that match TRBD1. This CDR3 is 17 amino acids long. Germline V lookup: CDR1 MNHEY, CDR2 SMNVEV (reference sequence). V gave up 0 bases and J gave up 0 bases; unmatched junction bases: 6.

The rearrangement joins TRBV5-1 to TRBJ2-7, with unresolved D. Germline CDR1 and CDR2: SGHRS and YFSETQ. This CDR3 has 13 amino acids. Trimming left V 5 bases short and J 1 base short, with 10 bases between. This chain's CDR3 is CASRFENSYEQYF. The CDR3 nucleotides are TGCGCCAGCAGATTCGAGAATTCCTACGAGCAGTACTTC. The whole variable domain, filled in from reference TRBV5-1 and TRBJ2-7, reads KAGVTQTPRYLIKTRGQQVTLSCSPISGHRSVSWYQQTPGQGLQFLFEYFSETQRNKGNFPGRFSGRQFSNSRSEMNVSTLELGDSALYLCASRFENSYEQYFGPGTRLTVT.

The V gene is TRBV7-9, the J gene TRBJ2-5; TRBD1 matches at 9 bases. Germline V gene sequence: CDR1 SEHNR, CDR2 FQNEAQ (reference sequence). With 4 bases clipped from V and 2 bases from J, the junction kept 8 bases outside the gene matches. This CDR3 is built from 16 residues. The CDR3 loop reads CASSWGTGLIQETQYF. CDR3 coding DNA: TGTGCCAGCAGCTGGGGGACAGGGCTAATACAAGAGACCCAGTACTTC.

The CDR3 sequence: CASSQGSTTTYGYTF. Here the CDR3 DNA reads TGTGCCAGCAGCCAAGGGAGTACTACTACCTATGGCTACACCTTC. This rearrangement joins TRBV14 to TRBJ1-2; D is undetermined. The germline gives CDR1 SGHDN, CDR2 FVKESK. This CDR3 is 15 amino acids long. Trimming removed 1 base at V and 4 bases at J, with 13 bases between.